The 6 T cell receptor beta chains in this list originate from one sample, sequenced in a study of T cell responses to AZD1222 COVID-19 vaccine. The protocol was immunoSEQ multiplex PCR, while the TCRdb copy is restricted to in-frame clones and leaves out a portion. The sample gives more than 120,000 clones, 89% of which show up once; approximately 1.8% is in the top ten. Specimen: peripheral blood, collected 28 days after the second AZD1222 dose. The receptor set was obtained from an adult who received the AZD1222 COVID-19 vaccine.

The chain carries TRBV4-2 and TRBJ1-2, with 10 bases identical to TRBD1. V shed 8 bases and J 6 bases; nucleotides not matched to a gene: 18. CDR1 is LGHNA, CDR2 YNFKEQ, per germline. This CDR3 region has 17 residues. The CDR3 region is CASEVGTGVAVPDGYTF. DNA for the CDR3: TGTGCCAGCGAAGTTGGGACAGGGGTGGCCGTGCCGGATGGCTACACCTTC.

The chain recombines TRBV7-2 with TRBJ1-3; TRBD1 aligns across 8 bases. Germline-derived CDR1 and CDR2 are SGHTA and FQGNSA. Trimming removed 5 bases from V and 0 bases from J; junction bases left unmatched: 9. The CDR3 runs to 17 residues. Here the CDR3 reads CASSQGQGRNSGNTIYF. CDR3 DNA sequence: TGTGCCAGCAGCCAAGGACAGGGCCGAAACTCTGGAAACACCATATATTTT.

The chain combines TRBV4-3 with TRBJ1-6; TRBD1 is a possible D gene (6 bases). Germline CDR1 is LGHNA and CDR2 is YSLEER. The CDR3 has 16 amino acids. The ends were cut back, 1 base at V and 6 bases at J, with 13 bases in the middle. CDR3 sequence: CASSQVIGGANSPLHF. CDR3 coding DNA: TGCGCCAGCAGCCAAGTTATAGGGGGAGCTAATTCACCCCTCCACTTT.

This chain links TRBV11-2 with TRBJ1-2; D remains unclear. The CDR3 sequence is 15 residues long. The V gene lost 1 base and the J gene lost 0 bases, with 9 bases spanning the gap. Germline loops: CDR1 SGHAT, CDR2 FQNNGV. The chain's CDR3 is CASSLGDWTNYGYTF. DNA of the CDR3: TGTGCCAGCAGCTTAGGGGATTGGACTAACTATGGCTACACCTTC. The variable domain in full, completed from reference TRBV11-2 and TRBJ1-2, reads EAGVAQSPRYKIIEKRQSVAFWCNPISGHATLYWYQQILGQGPKLLIQFQNNGVVDDSQLPKDRFSAERLKGVDSTLKIQPAKLEDSAVYLCASSLGDWTNYGYTFGSGTRLTVV.

The chain couples TRBV30 to TRBJ1-2; D is undetermined. This CDR3 has 14 amino acids. Trimming took 4 bases from V and 3 from J, leaving 15 bases between them. Germline CDR1 and CDR2: GTSNPN and SVGIG (reference sequence). The CDR3 reads CAWTKNPSYYGYTF. CDR3 coding DNA: TGTGCCTGGACCAAAAACCCCTCTTACTATGGCTACACCTTC.

The chain has TRBV6-5 and TRBJ2-7; 7 bases match TRBD1. V lost 6 bases and J lost 1; bases outside the gene matches: 9. Per the germline V gene, CDR1 is MNHEY and CDR2 is SVGAGI. The CDR3 is 15 residues long. In nucleotides, the CDR3 is TGTGCCAGCAGCCTTCGACCGGGACAGTCCTACGAGCAGTACTTC. It is translated as CASSLRPGQSYEQYF.